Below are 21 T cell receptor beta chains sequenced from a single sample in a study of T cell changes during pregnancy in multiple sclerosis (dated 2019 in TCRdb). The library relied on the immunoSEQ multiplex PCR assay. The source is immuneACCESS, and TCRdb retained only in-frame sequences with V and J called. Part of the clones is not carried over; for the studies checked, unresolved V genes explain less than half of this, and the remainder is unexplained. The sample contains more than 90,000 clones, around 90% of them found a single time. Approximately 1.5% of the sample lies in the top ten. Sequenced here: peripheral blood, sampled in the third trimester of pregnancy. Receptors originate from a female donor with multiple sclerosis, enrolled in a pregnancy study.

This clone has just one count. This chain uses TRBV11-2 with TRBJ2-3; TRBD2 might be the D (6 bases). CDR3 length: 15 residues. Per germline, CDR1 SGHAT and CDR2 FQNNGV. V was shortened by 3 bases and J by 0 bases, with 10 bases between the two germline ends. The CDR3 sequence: CASSFRGTSTDTQYF. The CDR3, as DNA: TGTGCCAGCAGCTTCCGGGGGACTAGCACAGATACGCAGTATTTT. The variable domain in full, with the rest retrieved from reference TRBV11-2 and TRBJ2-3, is EAGVAQSPRYKIIEKRQSVAFWCNPISGHATLYWYQQILGQGPKLLIQFQNNGVVDDSQLPKDRFSAERLKGVDSTLKIQPAKLEDSAVYLCASSFRGTSTDTQYFGPGTRLTVL.

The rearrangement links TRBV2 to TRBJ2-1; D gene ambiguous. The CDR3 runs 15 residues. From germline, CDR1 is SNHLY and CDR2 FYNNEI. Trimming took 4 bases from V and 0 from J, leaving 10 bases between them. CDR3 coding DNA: TGTGCCAGCAGTGCCCCGGTTAGCTCCTACAATGAGCAGTTCTTC. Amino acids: CASSAPVSSYNEQFF. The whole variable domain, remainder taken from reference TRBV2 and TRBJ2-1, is EPEVTQTPSHQVTQMGQEVILRCVPISNHLYFYWYRQILGQKVEFLVSFYNNEISEKSEIFDDQFSVERPDGSNFTLKIRSTKLEDSAMYFCASSAPVSSYNEQFFGPGTRLTVL.

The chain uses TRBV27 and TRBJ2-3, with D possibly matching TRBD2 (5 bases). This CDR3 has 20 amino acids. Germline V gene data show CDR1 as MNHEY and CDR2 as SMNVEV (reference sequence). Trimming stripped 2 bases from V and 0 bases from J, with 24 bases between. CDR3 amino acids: CASSLRSGGHISTSTDTQYF. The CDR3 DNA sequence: TGTGCCAGCAGTTTAAGGTCAGGAGGTCATATTTCAACTAGCACAGATACGCAGTATTTT.

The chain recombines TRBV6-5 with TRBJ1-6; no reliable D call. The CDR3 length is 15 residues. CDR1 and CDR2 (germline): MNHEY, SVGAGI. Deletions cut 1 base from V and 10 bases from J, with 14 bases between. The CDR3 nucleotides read TGTGCCAGCAGTTACTTCCAGTCAGCGGTATCACCCCTCCACTTT. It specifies CASSYFQSAVSPLHF.

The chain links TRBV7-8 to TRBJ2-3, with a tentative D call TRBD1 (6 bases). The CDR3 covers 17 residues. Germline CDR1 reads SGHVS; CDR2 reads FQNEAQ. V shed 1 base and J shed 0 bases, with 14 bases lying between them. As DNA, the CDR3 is TGTGCCAGCAGCTTAGGGGTCGGAGACAGGAGCACAGATACGCAGTATTTT. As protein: CASSLGVGDRSTDTQYF.

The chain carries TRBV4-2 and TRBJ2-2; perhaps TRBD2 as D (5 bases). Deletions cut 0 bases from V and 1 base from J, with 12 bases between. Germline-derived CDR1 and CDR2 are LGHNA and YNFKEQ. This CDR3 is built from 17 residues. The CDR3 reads CASSQDLETKNTGELFF. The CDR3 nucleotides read TGTGCCAGCAGCCAAGATTTGGAGACTAAGAACACCGGGGAGCTGTTTTTT.

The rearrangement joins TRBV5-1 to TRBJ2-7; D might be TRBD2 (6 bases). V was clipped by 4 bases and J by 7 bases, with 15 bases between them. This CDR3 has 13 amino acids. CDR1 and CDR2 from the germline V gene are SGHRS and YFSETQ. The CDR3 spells CASSRPEGREQYF. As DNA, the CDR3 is TGCGCCAGCAGCCGGCCGGAGGGCAGGGAGCAGTACTTC.

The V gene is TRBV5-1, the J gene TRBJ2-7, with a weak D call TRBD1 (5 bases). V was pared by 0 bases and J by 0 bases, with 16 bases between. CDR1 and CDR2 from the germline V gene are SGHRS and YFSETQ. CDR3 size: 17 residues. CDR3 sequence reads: CASSLGGRPSGSYEQYF. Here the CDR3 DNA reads TGCGCCAGCAGCTTGGGGGGCCGCCCTTCCGGCTCCTACGAGCAGTACTTC.

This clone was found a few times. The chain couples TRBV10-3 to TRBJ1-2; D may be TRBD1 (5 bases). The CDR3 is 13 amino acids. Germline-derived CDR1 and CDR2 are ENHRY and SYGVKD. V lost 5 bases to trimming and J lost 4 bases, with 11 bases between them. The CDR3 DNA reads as TGTGCCATCAGTTCTCAGGGTCCCTATGGCTACACCTTC. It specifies CAISSQGPYGYTF.

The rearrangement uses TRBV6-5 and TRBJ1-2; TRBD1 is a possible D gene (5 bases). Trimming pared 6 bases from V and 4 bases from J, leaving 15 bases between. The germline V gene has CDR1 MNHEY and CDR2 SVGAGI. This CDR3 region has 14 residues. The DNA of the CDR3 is TGTGCCAGCAGGCGGGGGAAAGGGGCCTATGGCTACACCTTC. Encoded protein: CASRRGKGAYGYTF.

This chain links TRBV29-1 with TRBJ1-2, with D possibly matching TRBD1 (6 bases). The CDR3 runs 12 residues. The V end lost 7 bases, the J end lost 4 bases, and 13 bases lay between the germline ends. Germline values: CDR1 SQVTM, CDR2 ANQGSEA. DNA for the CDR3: TGCAGCGCTGGACAGTCCTCCTATGGCTACACCTTC. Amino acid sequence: CSAGQSSYGYTF.

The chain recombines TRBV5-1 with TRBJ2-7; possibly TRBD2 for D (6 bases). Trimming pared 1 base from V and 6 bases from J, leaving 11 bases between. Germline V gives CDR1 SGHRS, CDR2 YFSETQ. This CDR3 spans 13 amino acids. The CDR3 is CASSLTVSGEQYF. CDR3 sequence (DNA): TGCGCCAGCAGCTTGACCGTTAGCGGCGAGCAGTACTTC. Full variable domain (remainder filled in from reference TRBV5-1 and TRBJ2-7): KAGVTQTPRYLIKTRGQQVTLSCSPISGHRSVSWYQQTPGQGLQFLFEYFSETQRNKGNFPGRFSGRQFSNSRSEMNVSTLELGDSALYLCASSLTVSGEQYFGPGTRLTVT.

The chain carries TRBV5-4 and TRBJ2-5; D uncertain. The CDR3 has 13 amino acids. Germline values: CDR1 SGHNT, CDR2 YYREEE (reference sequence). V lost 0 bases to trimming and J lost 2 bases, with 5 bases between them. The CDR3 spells CASSLGRQETQYF. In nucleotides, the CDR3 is TGTGCCAGCAGCTTGGGCAGACAAGAGACCCAGTACTTC.

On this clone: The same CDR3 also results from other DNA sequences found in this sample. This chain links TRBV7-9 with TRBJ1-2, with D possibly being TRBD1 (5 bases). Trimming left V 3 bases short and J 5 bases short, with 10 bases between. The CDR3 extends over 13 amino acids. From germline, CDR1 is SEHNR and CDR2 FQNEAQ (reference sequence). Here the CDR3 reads CASSLGGSYGYTF. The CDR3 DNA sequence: TGTGCCAGCAGCTTGGGGGGGTCGTATGGCTACACCTTC.

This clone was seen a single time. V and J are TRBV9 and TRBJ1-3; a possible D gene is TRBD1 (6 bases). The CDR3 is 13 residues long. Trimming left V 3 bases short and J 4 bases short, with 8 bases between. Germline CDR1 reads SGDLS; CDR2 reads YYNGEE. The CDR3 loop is CASSGQGGNTIYF. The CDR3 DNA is TGTGCCAGCAGCGGTCAGGGGGGAAACACCATATATTTT.

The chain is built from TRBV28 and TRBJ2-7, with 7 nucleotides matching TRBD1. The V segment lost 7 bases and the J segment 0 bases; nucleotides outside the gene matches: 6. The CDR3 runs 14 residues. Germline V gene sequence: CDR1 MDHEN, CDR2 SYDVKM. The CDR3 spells CASISSGGSYEQYF. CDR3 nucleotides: TGTGCCAGCATCTCATCAGGGGGCTCCTACGAGCAGTACTTC.

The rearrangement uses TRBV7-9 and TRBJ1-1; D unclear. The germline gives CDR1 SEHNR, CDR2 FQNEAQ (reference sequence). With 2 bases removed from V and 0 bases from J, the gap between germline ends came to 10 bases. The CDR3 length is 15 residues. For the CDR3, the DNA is TGTGCCAGCAGCTTAAGGCAGGAGGTGAACACTGAAGCTTTCTTT. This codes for CASSLRQEVNTEAFF.

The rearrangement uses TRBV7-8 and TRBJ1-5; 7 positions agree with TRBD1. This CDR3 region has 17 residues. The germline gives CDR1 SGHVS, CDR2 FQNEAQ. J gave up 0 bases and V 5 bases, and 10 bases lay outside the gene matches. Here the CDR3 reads CASSRDRPYYSNQPQHF. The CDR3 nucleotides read TGTGCCAGCAGCCGGGACAGACCATACTATAGCAATCAGCCCCAGCATTTT.

CDR3 bases: TGTGCCAGCAGCTTGCGGGGGGCTCACAATGAGCAGTTCTTC. It encodes CASSLRGAHNEQFF. V is TRBV11-3 and J is TRBJ2-1; 8 positions agree with TRBD2. The germline V gene encodes CDR1 SGHNT and CDR2 YENEEA. CDR3 size: 14 residues. V was pared by 3 bases and J by 5 bases, with 3 bases of the junction left unmatched.

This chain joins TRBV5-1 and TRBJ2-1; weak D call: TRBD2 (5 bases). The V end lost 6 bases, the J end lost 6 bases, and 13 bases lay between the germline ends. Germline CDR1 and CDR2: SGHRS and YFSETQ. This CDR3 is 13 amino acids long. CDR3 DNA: TGCGCCAGCACAGGTCTAGCACTCAATGAGCAGTTCTTC. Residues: CASTGLALNEQFF.

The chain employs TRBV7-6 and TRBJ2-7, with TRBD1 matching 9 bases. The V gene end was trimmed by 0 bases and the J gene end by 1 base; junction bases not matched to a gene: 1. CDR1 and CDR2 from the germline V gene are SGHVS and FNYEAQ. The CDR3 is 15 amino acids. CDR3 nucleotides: TGTGCCAGCAGCTTAGCGGGACAGGGATCCTACGAGCAGTACTTC. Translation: CASSLAGQGSYEQYF.